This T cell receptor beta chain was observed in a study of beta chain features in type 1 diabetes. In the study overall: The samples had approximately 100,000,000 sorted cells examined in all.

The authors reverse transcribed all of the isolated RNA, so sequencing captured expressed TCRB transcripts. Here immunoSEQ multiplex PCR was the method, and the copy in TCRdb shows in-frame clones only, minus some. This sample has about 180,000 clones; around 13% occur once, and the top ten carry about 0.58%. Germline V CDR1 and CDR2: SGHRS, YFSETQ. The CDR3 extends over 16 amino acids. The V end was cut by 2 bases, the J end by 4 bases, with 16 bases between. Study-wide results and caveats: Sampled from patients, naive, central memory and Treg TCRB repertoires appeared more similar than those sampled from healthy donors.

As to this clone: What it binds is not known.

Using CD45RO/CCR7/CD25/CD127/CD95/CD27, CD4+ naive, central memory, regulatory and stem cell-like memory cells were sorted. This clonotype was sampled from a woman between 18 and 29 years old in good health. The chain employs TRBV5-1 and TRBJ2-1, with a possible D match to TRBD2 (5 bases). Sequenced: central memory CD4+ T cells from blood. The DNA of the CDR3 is TGCGCCAGCAGCTTCCGGACGCCCGGGGATTACAATGAGCAGTTCTTC. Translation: CASSFRTPGDYNEQFF.